This T cell receptor (beta chain) was obtained from a study of OX40 agonist ivuxolimab in advanced cancers. The CDR3 is 14 amino acids. Germline loops: CDR1 SEHNR, CDR2 FQNEAQ (reference sequence). Trimming took off 4 bases at V and 6 bases at J, with 15 bases between the two ends. Repertoires were generated with immunoSEQ multiplex PCR, while TCRdb's copy carries only in-frame clones and drops some. The sample yields 35,000 to 45,000 clones, 65% to 90% seen once. The genes are TRBV7-9 and TRBJ1-2; D is unclear. The sample here was CD4+ or CD8+ T cells sorted from blood, taken in a trial of the OX40 agonist ivuxolimab. The source is an adult with an advanced solid tumor such as melanoma, head and neck, liver or kidney cancer. CDR3 sequence reads: CASSSAGGANGYTF. In DNA, the CDR3 is TGTGCCAGCAGCTCGGCGGGAGGCGCGAATGGCTACACCTTC.